Below, 14 T cell receptor beta chains from the same sample are listed, as sequenced in a study of cytomegalovirus exposure and HLA in healthy donors. The primer mix had 60 Vbeta and 13 Jbeta primers. Some clones are missing from TCRdb's copy, which holds only in-frame ones; the method was immunoSEQ multiplex PCR. The sample consists of approximately 110,000 clones, 13% to 15% of them appearing once. Sequenced input: PBMCs. The receptors derive from a female donor in good health and CMV-seronegative.

The table lists this clone with a few counts. The chain carries TRBV6-1 and TRBJ2-2, with 7 nucleotides matching TRBD2. Looked up from germline, CDR1 is MNHNS and CDR2 is SASEGT. V shed 6 bases, J shed 0 bases, and the junction held 4 bases outside the gene matches. This CDR3 comprises 15 residues. This chain's CDR3 is CASSPGLTNTGELFF. DNA of the CDR3: TGTGCCAGCAGCCCGGGACTAACGAACACCGGGGAGCTGTTTTTT.

This clone was detected a few times. The chain links TRBV7-9 to TRBJ1-1, with 8 bases identical to TRBD1. CDR1 SEHNR and CDR2 FQNEAQ come from the germline V gene (reference sequence). The J segment lost 5 bases and the V segment lost 5 bases, leaving 4 bases of the junction unmatched. This CDR3 spans 13 amino acids. The CDR3 spells CASSGQGDTEAFF. For the CDR3, the DNA is TGTGCCAGCAGCGGACAGGGAGATACTGAAGCTTTCTTT.

The chain uses TRBV5-1 and TRBJ2-5, with TRBD1 identical over 7 bases. This CDR3 has 15 amino acids. CDR1 is SGHRS and CDR2 is YFSETQ in the germline V gene. The ends lost 1 base at V and 0 bases at J; junction bases unmatched: 3. This CDR3 is CASSLLQGYQETQYF. The CDR3 DNA is TGCGCCAGCAGCTTGTTACAGGGGTACCAAGAGACCCAGTACTTC.

The table lists this clone with a few counts. The chain has TRBV4-1 and TRBJ2-7; D unclear. Germline CDR1 is MGHRA and CDR2 is YSYEKL. This CDR3 is built from 15 residues. The V and J ends lost 1 base and 0 bases respectively, with 10 bases between them. CDR3: CASSQAYPTSYEQYF. The CDR3 nucleotides read TGCGCCAGCAGCCAAGCCTACCCAACCTCCTACGAGCAGTACTTC.

This chain uses TRBV2 with TRBJ2-7; 7 nucleotides line up with TRBD1. The germline V gene has CDR1 SNHLY and CDR2 FYNNEI. The CDR3 has 16 amino acids. With V trimmed by 0 bases and J by 1 base, 6 bases remained unmatched. CDR3 DNA sequence: TGTGCCAGCAGTGAAGCTAGTGGGACAGAATCCTACGAGCAGTACTTC. Its protein product is CASSEASGTESYEQYF.

The rearrangement links TRBV7-2 to TRBJ2-7; 7 bases line up with TRBD2. The CDR3 has 15 residues. Germline CDR1 reads SGHTA; CDR2 reads FQGNSA. The V segment lost 2 bases and the J segment 0 bases; nucleotides outside the gene matches: 4. The CDR3 reads CASSLWRGSSYEQYF. The CDR3 region has the DNA TGTGCCAGCAGCTTATGGCGGGGGAGCTCCTACGAGCAGTACTTC.

The chain couples TRBV28 to TRBJ2-7; 16 nucleotides match TRBD2. Germline CDR1 MDHEN, CDR2 SYDVKM. This CDR3 has 16 amino acids. V dropped 5 bases and J dropped 6; count of bases not matched to a gene: 7. CDR3 protein: CASSVGTSGRAREQYF. CDR3 nucleotides: TGTGCCAGCAGTGTGGGGACTAGCGGGAGGGCCCGCGAGCAGTACTTC.

A few counts support this clone. This sequence joins TRBV30 and TRBJ1-5, with 9 bases fitting TRBD1. J lost 7 bases, V lost 5 bases, and 6 bases had no gene match. The CDR3 consists of 13 residues. CDR1 GTSNPN and CDR2 SVGIG come from the germline V gene (reference sequence). CDR3 nucleotides: TGTGCCTGGGGGACAGGGACGGAGCAGCCCCAGCATTTT. Amino acid sequence: CAWGTGTEQPQHF.

This clone was recorded a few times. The rearrangement links TRBV5-6 to TRBJ2-7; no clear D gene. Trimming removed 0 bases from V and 9 bases from J, with 10 bases in between. CDR1 is SGHDT and CDR2 is YYEEEE in the germline V gene. CDR3 length equals 12 residues. The CDR3 protein is CASSLGPQRQYF. The CDR3 DNA sequence: TGTGCCAGCAGCTTGGGTCCTCAGCGGCAGTACTTC.

Only a few counts were recorded for this clone. The genes are TRBV4-3 and TRBJ2-4; a weak D match, TRBD1 (5 bases). Germline CDR1 LGHNA, CDR2 YSLEER. Trimming left V 0 bases short and J 8 bases short, with 8 bases between. This CDR3 is built from 13 residues. CDR3 protein: CASSQERGDIQYF. Written as DNA, the CDR3 is TGCGCCAGCAGCCAAGAAAGGGGCGACATTCAGTACTTC.

This clone was detected only a few times. The V and J genes are TRBV15 and TRBJ2-1; D uncertain. This CDR3 contains 16 residues. V shed 3 bases and J shed 0 bases, with 12 bases lying between them. CDR1 and CDR2 from the germline V gene are LNHNV and YYDKDF (reference sequence). Here the CDR3 reads CATSSRRRSSYNEQFF. The CDR3 DNA is TGTGCCACCAGCAGTCGGCGGAGAAGCTCCTACAATGAGCAGTTCTTC. Supplemented by reference TRBV15 and TRBJ2-1, the full variable domain reads DAMVIQNPRYQVTQFGKPVTLSCSQTLNHNVMYWYQQKSSQAPKLLFHYYDKDFNNEADTPDNFQSRRPNTSFCFLDIRSPGLGDTAMYLCATSSRRRSSYNEQFFGPGTRLTVL.

This clone has only one observation. The chain couples TRBV19 to TRBJ1-2; D uncertain. The germline gives CDR1 LNHDA, CDR2 SQIVND (reference sequence). Trimming stripped 2 bases from V and 5 bases from J, with 6 bases between. The CDR3 runs 12 residues. The CDR3 DNA sequence: TGTGCCAGTAGTATAACTGAGTATGGCTACACCTTC. Translated, it gives CASSITEYGYTF.

The chain couples TRBV30 to TRBJ1-5; 9 positions match TRBD1. Germline-derived CDR1 and CDR2 are GTSNPN and SVGIG (reference sequence). V was pared by 7 bases and J by 5 bases, with 6 bases of the junction left unmatched. The CDR3 sequence is 13 residues long. CDR3 nucleotides: TGTGCCTCGGCGGACAGGGGCGATCAGCCCCAGCATTTT. This sequence encodes CASADRGDQPQHF.

This clone occurred a few times. The chain joins TRBV5-4 to TRBJ2-5; 8 nucleotides match TRBD2. Germline V CDR1 and CDR2: SGHNT, YYREEE (reference sequence). This CDR3 spans 15 amino acids. V was clipped by 0 bases and J by 4 bases; unmatched bases: 5. CDR3 DNA sequence: TGTGCCAGCAGCTTGGGAGGCCTAGCGGGAGAGACCCAGTACTTC. This translates into CASSLGGLAGETQYF. Full variable domain (outside the CDR3, taken from reference TRBV5-4 and TRBJ2-5): ETGVTQSPTHLIKTRGQQVTLRCSSQSGHNTVSWYQQALGQGPQFIFQYYREEENGRGNFPPRFSGLQFPNYSSELNVNALELDDSALYLCASSLGGLAGETQYFGPGTRLLVL.